The subject of this entry is one T cell receptor beta chain. This entry comes from a study of shared clonotypes between healthy human individuals. Original handling: ImmunoSEQ output lacked quality scores and full-length reads, limiting matched filtering. Assay: immunoSEQ multiplex PCR; the TCRdb copy retains only in-frame clones and omits some. V and J calls and clone size come straight from that table; D and trimming were deduced from the DNA. The sample shows just under 350,000 clones, roughly 70% of them seen only once. The receptor comes from a man in his thirties or forties in good health. Material: memory CD4+ T cells sorted from blood. The subset is: CD45RA-negative fraction.

Written as DNA, the CDR3 is TGTGCCAGCAGTGAATTGGCTAGCGGGGACAATGAGCAGTTCTTC. It yields the protein CASSELASGDNEQFF. The chain combines TRBV25-1 with TRBJ2-1; 9 bases line up with TRBD2. The V gene end was trimmed by 1 base and the J gene end by 5 bases; junction bases not matched to a gene: 3. Germline CDR1 is MGHDK and CDR2 is SYGVNS. The CDR3 extends over 15 amino acids.